The 22 T cell receptor beta chains listed next were all sequenced from one sample in a study of blood T cell repertoires in COVID-19. The method was immunoSEQ multiplex PCR; TCRdb's version includes in-frame clones alone and lacks a portion of them. Among about 190,000 clones, about 86% were seen once, and the ten largest hold 0.88%. Sequencing input: peripheral blood. These receptor sequences come from a woman aged 18-29 years who had recovered from COVID-19.

This chain uses TRBV5-6 with TRBJ1-1, with TRBD1 matching 7 bases. With 4 bases clipped from V and 1 base from J, the junction kept 4 bases outside the gene matches. CDR1 is SGHDT, CDR2 YYEEEE, per germline. This CDR3 is built from 14 residues. The CDR3 is CASSLDRANTEAFF. The DNA for the CDR3 is TGTGCCAGCAGCCTTGACAGGGCGAACACTGAAGCTTTCTTT.

This clone turned up a few times. The chain carries TRBV6-2 or TRBV6-3 and TRBJ2-1; 7 bases line up with TRBD2. J gave up 7 bases and V 5 bases, and 14 bases lay outside the gene matches. The CDR3 contains 16 residues. Looked up from germline, CDR1 is MNHEY and CDR2 is SVGEGT. CDR3 residues: CASSTISGREWNEQFF. The CDR3 region has the DNA TGTGCCAGCAGTACCATCTCGGGGAGGGAGTGGAATGAGCAGTTCTTC.

The chain links TRBV6-5 to TRBJ2-2; D is perhaps TRBD2 (5 bases). Germline values: CDR1 MNHEY, CDR2 SVGAGI. This CDR3 has 15 amino acids. The ends were cut back, 1 base at V and 2 bases at J, with 8 bases in the middle. For the CDR3, the DNA is TGTGCCAGCAGTTACTTAGCGACTAACACCGGGGAGCTGTTTTTT. Its protein product is CASSYLATNTGELFF.

The gene calls are TRBV7-8 and TRBJ1-1, with 7 bases identical to TRBD1. V was pared by 5 bases and J by 7 bases, with 16 bases of the junction left unmatched. This CDR3 spans 16 amino acids. The germline V gene encodes CDR1 SGHVS and CDR2 FQNEAQ. The CDR3 nucleotides read TGTGCCAGCAGCCCGCAAACCTTTCCACAGGGGAATGAAGCTTTCTTT. Translated, it gives CASSPQTFPQGNEAFF.

The V gene is TRBV9, the J gene TRBJ2-7; 7 nucleotides match TRBD1. V gave up 0 bases and J gave up 2 bases; unmatched junction bases: 5. Per the germline V gene, CDR1 is SGDLS and CDR2 is YYNGEE. The CDR3 is made up of 15 amino acids. This chain's CDR3 is CASSVGGGPPYEQYF. Written as DNA, the CDR3 is TGTGCCAGCAGCGTAGGAGGGGGCCCTCCCTACGAGCAGTACTTC. Filled out from reference TRBV9 and TRBJ2-7, the complete variable domain reads DSGVTQTPKHLITATGQRVTLRCSPRSGDLSVYWYQQSLDQGLQFLIQYYNGEERAKGNILERFSAQQFPDLHSELNLSSLELGDSALYFCASSVGGGPPYEQYFGPGTRLTVT.

CDR3 bases: TGTGCCAGCAGTGACCCCGTTCTTGGCGGGGGGCTCTGGGAGACCCAGTACTTC. Translating it yields CASSDPVLGGGLWETQYF. V usage is TRBV2 and J usage is TRBJ2-5; 8 bases agree with TRBD2. The CDR3 is 18 residues long. The V gene end was trimmed by 3 bases and the J gene end by 5 bases; junction bases not matched to a gene: 17. Germline V gives CDR1 SNHLY, CDR2 FYNNEI.

The chain carries TRBV10-3 and TRBJ2-4; D gene ambiguous. V lost 3 bases and J 3 bases, leaving 9 bases between the germline ends. The CDR3 extends over 14 amino acids. Germline assignment: CDR1 ENHRY and CDR2 SYGVKD. This chain's CDR3 is CAISDPRNKNIQYF. The DNA for the CDR3 is TGTGCCATCAGTGATCCCAGAAACAAAAACATTCAGTACTTC.

V and J are TRBV7-9 and TRBJ1-2, with 8 bases identical to TRBD1. V was clipped by 5 bases and J by 0 bases; unmatched bases: 8. Germline V lookup: CDR1 SEHNR, CDR2 FQNEAQ (reference sequence). The CDR3 is made up of 16 amino acids. CDR3 loop: CASSTTTGEANYGYTF. CDR3 sequence (DNA): TGTGCCAGCAGCACAACGACAGGGGAAGCTAACTATGGCTACACCTTC.

The chain has TRBV9 and TRBJ2-3; weak D call: TRBD2 (6 bases). V lost 0 bases and J lost 0, with 11 bases in between. Germline CDR1 and CDR2: SGDLS and YYNGEE. The CDR3 spans 16 residues. The CDR3 nucleotides are TGTGCCAGCAGCGTAGCGGGAGCCAGTAGCACAGATACGCAGTATTTT. Encoded protein: CASSVAGASSTDTQYF. Drawing the rest from reference TRBV9 and TRBJ2-3, the complete variable domain is DSGVTQTPKHLITATGQRVTLRCSPRSGDLSVYWYQQSLDQGLQFLIQYYNGEERAKGNILERFSAQQFPDLHSELNLSSLELGDSALYFCASSVAGASSTDTQYFGPGTRLTVL.

The chain links TRBV7-6 to TRBJ1-6; D remains unclear. Per germline, CDR1 SGHVS and CDR2 FNYEAQ. This CDR3 has 15 amino acids. V lost 1 base and J 5 bases, leaving 9 bases between the germline ends. CDR3 protein: CASSLDSRNNSPLHF. The DNA for the CDR3 is TGTGCCAGCAGCTTAGACAGTAGAAATAATTCACCCCTCCACTTT. Together with reference TRBV7-6 and TRBJ1-6, the CDR3 gives the full variable domain: GAGVSQSPRYKVTKRGQDVALRCDPISGHVSLYWYRQALGQGPEFLTYFNYEAQQDKSGLPNDRFSAERPEGSISTLTIQRTEQRDSAMYRCASSLDSRNNSPLHFGNGTRLTVT.

This rearrangement joins TRBV2 to TRBJ2-7; weak D call: TRBD2 (5 bases). V was shortened by 4 bases and J by 6 bases, with 10 bases between the two germline ends. Germline values: CDR1 SNHLY, CDR2 FYNNEI. The CDR3 extends over 12 amino acids. Here the CDR3 reads CASSATSREQYV. CDR3 in DNA: TGTGCCAGCAGTGCCACTAGTCGCGAGCAGTACGTC.

Remarks on this clone: One end of the junction does not line up with germline, which may come from a read error. The V and J genes are TRBV7-8 and TRBJ1-1; TRBD1 matches 12 bases. Germline V gene data show CDR1 as SGHVS and CDR2 as FQNEAQ. The CDR3 length is 14 residues. The DNA of the CDR3 is TGTGCCAGCAGCACCGGGACAGGGGGCGCTGAGGCTTTCTTT. Translation gives CASSTGTGGAEAFF.

The chain uses TRBV7-3 and TRBJ2-7, with 9 bases fitting TRBD1. The junction had 9 bases not matched to a gene; V was cut back by 5 bases and J by 7 bases. This CDR3 is 14 amino acids long. Per the germline V gene, CDR1 is SGHTA and CDR2 is FQGTGA. The CDR3 bases are TGTGCCAGCAGCCCAGGGACAGGGACTGGGGAGCAGTACTTC. Its translation: CASSPGTGTGEQYF.

Remarks on this clone: A read error may be the cause here, since a much bigger clone is one base away. The V and J genes are TRBV5-6 and TRBJ1-2, with D uncertain. CDR1 and CDR2 from the germline V gene are SGHDT and YYEEEE. This CDR3 is 12 amino acids long. The V end was cut by 0 bases, the J end by 4 bases, with 4 bases between. CDR3 sequence (DNA): TGTGCCAGCAGCTTGGACAGCTATGGCTACACCTTC. Its protein product is CASSLDSYGYTF.

The chain is built from TRBV3-1 (or the pseudogene TRBV3-2) and TRBJ1-1, with a tentative D call TRBD1 (5 bases). Looked up from germline, CDR1 is LGHDT and CDR2 is YNNKEL (reference sequence). The CDR3 spans 13 residues. Trimming pared 2 bases from V and 3 bases from J, leaving 7 bases between. The CDR3 loop is CASSQLGDTEAFF. CDR3 in DNA: TGTGCCAGCAGCCAATTAGGGGACACTGAAGCTTTCTTT.

This chain joins TRBV6-2 or TRBV6-3 and TRBJ2-7; maybe TRBD1 (6 bases). Germline V CDR1 and CDR2: MNHEY, SVGEGT. CDR3 length: 17 residues. V shed 6 bases and J shed 4 bases, with 25 bases lying between them. The CDR3 region is CASSLLAGVGFGYEQYV. As DNA, the CDR3 is TGTGCCAGCAGCCTACTCGCAGGGGTCGGGTTTGGGTACGAGCAGTACGTC.

The chain couples TRBV5-1 to TRBJ2-5; maybe TRBD2 (6 bases). The V end lost 0 bases, the J end lost 5 bases, and 14 bases lay between the germline ends. This CDR3 has 15 amino acids. Per the germline V gene, CDR1 is SGHRS and CDR2 is YFSETQ. DNA for the CDR3: TGCGCCAGCAGCTTGGAAGGCAGGGACTGGGAGACCCAGTACTTC. It yields the protein CASSLEGRDWETQYF.

The chain recombines TRBV25-1 with TRBJ1-2, with a possible D match to TRBD1 (5 bases). V was pared by 5 bases and J by 8 bases, with 12 bases between. From germline, CDR1 is MGHDK and CDR2 SYGVNS. This CDR3 has 12 residues. The CDR3 sequence is CASSHNRLGYTF. The CDR3 nucleotides are TGTGCCAGCAGTCATAACAGGTTGGGCTACACCTTC.

The V gene is TRBV9, the J gene TRBJ2-7; 7 bases map to TRBD2. V lost 0 bases, J lost 3 bases, and 3 bases stayed unmatched. Looked up from germline, CDR1 is SGDLS and CDR2 is YYNGEE. The CDR3 loop spans 14 amino acids. The CDR3 region has the DNA TGTGCCAGCAGCGTAGGACTAGCTGGCTACGAGCAGTACTTC. It is translated as CASSVGLAGYEQYF.

This chain connects TRBV9 to TRBJ1-1, with a possible D match to TRBD1 (5 bases). The CDR3 has 13 residues. Trimming took 5 bases from V and 2 from J, leaving 10 bases between them. Looked up from germline, CDR1 is SGDLS and CDR2 is YYNGEE. The CDR3 sequence: CASSWTQNTEAFF. DNA for the CDR3: TGTGCCAGCAGTTGGACACAAAACACTGAAGCTTTCTTT. The variable domain in full, completed from reference TRBV9 and TRBJ1-1, reads DSGVTQTPKHLITATGQRVTLRCSPRSGDLSVYWYQQSLDQGLQFLIQYYNGEERAKGNILERFSAQQFPDLHSELNLSSLELGDSALYFCASSWTQNTEAFFGQGTRLTVV.

The chain links TRBV7-2 to TRBJ2-2; the D gene is possibly TRBD2 (5 bases). Trimming stripped 2 bases from V and 1 base from J, with 8 bases between. Germline V CDR1 and CDR2: SGHTA, FQGNSA. The CDR3 spans 15 residues. The CDR3 is CASSLIRENTGELFF. The CDR3 coding sequence is TGTGCCAGCAGCTTAATCCGGGAGAACACCGGGGAGCTGTTTTTT.

This rearrangement joins TRBV3-1 (or the pseudogene TRBV3-2) to TRBJ1-3, with 9 positions matching TRBD1. V lost 1 base to trimming and J lost 12 bases; unmatched junction nucleotides: 13. CDR1 and CDR2 (germline): LGHDT, YNNKEL (reference sequence). The CDR3 covers 16 residues. The CDR3 DNA reads as TGTGCCAGCAGCCAAGTCCCGGGACAGGGAACCTTCCGCATATATTTT. Translated, it gives CASSQVPGQGTFRIYF.